What follows is one TCR beta chain and its context. Antigen: not known. Sequencing used immunoSEQ multiplex PCR; TCRdb keeps in-frame clones, though not all of them. The table lists around 35,000 clones, 70% to 90% of them singletons. This CDR3 comprises 14 residues. Germline values: CDR1 SGHDN, CDR2 FVKESK. The V and J ends lost 3 bases and 2 bases, in that order; junction bases with no gene match: 3. This record belongs to a study of lymphopenia after photon versus proton radiotherapy. Study results and caveats: Authors raise, but do not show, better survival with proton therapy. Post-nadir diversity loss with photons came from oligoclonal expansion, particularly CD8+ Temra cells. Photon-treated patients lost naive T cells and TCR diversity; proton-treated stayed stable. Post-nadir TCR diversity decline inversely tracked overall survival among those who died.

The sample consisted of peripheral blood, taken from a patient treated with photon-based radiotherapy. The chain combines TRBV14 with TRBJ2-7, with TRBD2 matching 8 bases. The origin of this receptor is a middle-aged man with gastric cancer. CDR3 DNA sequence: TGTGCCAGCAGCCAGGCTAGCGGGCCCTACGAGCAGTACTTC. Its protein product is CASSQASGPYEQYF.